This T cell receptor beta chain came from a study of blood T cell repertoires in COVID-19. The CDR3 contains 14 residues. Germline CDR1 is LNHNV and CDR2 is YYDKDF (reference sequence). V was shortened by 1 base and J by 5 bases, with 8 bases between the two germline ends. Data came from immunoSEQ multiplex PCR; TCRdb stores just in-frame clones and leaves some out. The table has about 500,000 clones, roughly 89% seen once; the top ten hold around 0.92%. The rearrangement joins TRBV15 to TRBJ2-2, with D unresolved. Input material: peripheral blood. This receptor was obtained from a man aged 18 to 29 with COVID-19, enrolled during active disease. The CDR3 nucleotides read TGTGCCACCAGCAGAGGAACGGAGACCGGGGAGCTGTTTTTT. Its protein is CATSRGTETGELFF. Combining the CDR3 with reference TRBV15 and TRBJ2-2 gives the whole variable domain DAMVIQNPRYQVTQFGKPVTLSCSQTLNHNVMYWYQQKSSQAPKLLFHYYDKDFNNEADTPDNFQSRRPNTSFCFLDIRSPGLGDTAMYLCATSRGTETGELFFGEGSRLTVL.